A selection of T cell receptor beta chains follows, all from one sample in a study of blood T cell repertoires in COVID-19. TCRdb's table, derived via immunoSEQ multiplex PCR, lists solely in-frame clones and lacks some. The sample records a few hundred thousand clones, approximately 84% being singletons. Sequenced input: PBMCs or T cells enriched from blood (not recorded which). Receptors were obtained from a young woman who had recovered from COVID-19. CDR3s include the opening cysteine and the closing phenylalanine or tryptophan. Fields, in order: J gene, CDR3 length, D gene, clone size, V gene, CDR3 protein, CDR3 DNA. The D gene is left open where the match is weak. The size field is filled for only some rows; it gives once, few, many or a size class.

j_gene: TRBJ2-3
len: 14
d_gene: TRBD2
abundance: -
v_gene: TRBV29-1
CDR3aa: CSVDAGGAPDTQYF
CDR3nt: TGCAGCGTTGACGCGGGAGGCGCGCCCGATACGCAGTATTTT

j_gene: TRBJ2-2
len: 14
d_gene: TRBD2
abundance: -
v_gene: TRBV3-1/TRBV3-2
CDR3aa: CASSLRLATGELFF
CDR3nt: TGTGCCAGCAGCCTCCGACTAGCGACCGGGGAGCTGTTTTTT

j_gene: TRBJ2-7
len: 13
d_gene: TRBD2
abundance: -
v_gene: TRBV7-8
CDR3aa: CASSLVPGGEQYF
CDR3nt: TGTGCCAGCAGCTTGGTACCGGGGGGCGAGCAGTACTTC

j_gene: TRBJ1-5
len: 11
d_gene: -
abundance: -
v_gene: TRBV29-1
CDR3aa: CSARGNQPQHF
CDR3nt: TGCAGCGCCCGGGGCAATCAGCCCCAGCATTTT

j_gene: TRBJ2-7
len: 15
d_gene: -
abundance: -
v_gene: TRBV23-1
CDR3aa: CASSQFVRSSYEQYF
CDR3nt: TGCGCCAGCAGTCAATTCGTCAGGTCCTCCTACGAGCAGTACTTC

j_gene: TRBJ2-7
len: 14
d_gene: TRBD2
abundance: -
v_gene: TRBV18
CDR3aa: CASSPRDYTYEQYF
CDR3nt: TGTGCCAGCTCACCAAGGGACTACACCTACGAGCAGTACTTC

j_gene: TRBJ2-1
len: 21
d_gene: TRBD2
abundance: -
v_gene: TRBV6-2/TRBV6-3
CDR3aa: CASSYSTGGRQGGSSRNEQFF
CDR3nt: TGTGCCAGCAGTTACTCTACGGGGGGAAGGCAGGGCGGGAGTAGCCGCAATGAGCAGTTCTTC

j_gene: TRBJ2-7
len: 15
d_gene: -
abundance: -
v_gene: TRBV27
CDR3aa: CASSHPPRGVYEQYF
CDR3nt: TGTGCCAGCAGCCACCCCCCCAGGGGGGTCTACGAGCAGTACTTC

j_gene: TRBJ1-5
len: 19
d_gene: TRBD1
abundance: -
v_gene: TRBV4-2
CDR3aa: CASSQDEQGLLYSNQPQHF
CDR3nt: TGTGCCAGCAGCCAAGATGAACAGGGGCTTCTCTATAGCAATCAGCCCCAGCATTTT

j_gene: TRBJ1-2
len: 13
d_gene: -
abundance: -
v_gene: TRBV5-4
CDR3aa: CASSWGGDYGYTF
CDR3nt: TGTGCCAGCAGCTGGGGCGGGGACTATGGCTACACCTTC

j_gene: TRBJ1-2
len: 15
d_gene: TRBD1
abundance: -
v_gene: TRBV4-1
CDR3aa: CASSHPGQATYGYTF
CDR3nt: TGCGCCAGCAGCCATCCGGGACAGGCGACATATGGCTACACCTTC

j_gene: TRBJ2-3
len: 15
d_gene: -
abundance: -
v_gene: TRBV28
CDR3aa: CASSLPGGSTDTQYF
CDR3nt: TGTGCCAGCAGTTTGCCGGGCGGGAGCACAGATACGCAGTATTTT

j_gene: TRBJ1-2
len: 14
d_gene: TRBD1
abundance: -
v_gene: TRBV5-5
CDR3aa: CASSSGQLGYGYTF
CDR3nt: TGTGCCAGCAGCTCGGGACAGCTAGGCTATGGCTACACCTTC

j_gene: TRBJ1-6
len: 13
d_gene: -
abundance: -
v_gene: TRBV3-1/TRBV3-2
CDR3aa: CASSLTDNSPLHF
CDR3nt: TGTGCCAGCAGCCTTACAGATAATTCACCCCTCCACTTT

j_gene: TRBJ1-2
len: 16
d_gene: -
abundance: -
v_gene: TRBV7-9
CDR3aa: CASSRESGLTNYGYTF
CDR3nt: TGTGCCAGCAGCCGAGAGTCAGGCCTCACTAACTATGGCTACACCTTC

j_gene: TRBJ2-7
len: 13
d_gene: -
abundance: few
v_gene: TRBV30
CDR3aa: CAWGRDLFYEQYF
CDR3nt: TGTGCCTGGGGACGGGACTTATTCTACGAGCAGTACTTC

j_gene: TRBJ1-5
len: 16
d_gene: TRBD1
abundance: -
v_gene: TRBV18
CDR3aa: CASSPERDRGGQPQHF
CDR3nt: TGTGCCAGCTCACCGGAAAGGGACAGGGGCGGTCAGCCCCAGCATTTT

j_gene: TRBJ2-1
len: 18
d_gene: TRBD1
abundance: -
v_gene: TRBV19
CDR3aa: CASSIEGGGDRGYNEQFF
CDR3nt: TGTGCCAGTAGTATAGAGGGCGGTGGGGACAGGGGCTACAATGAGCAGTTCTTC

j_gene: TRBJ1-1
len: 14
d_gene: TRBD1
abundance: few
v_gene: TRBV7-9
CDR3aa: CASSRQGARTEAFF
CDR3nt: TGTGCCAGCAGCAGACAGGGGGCGAGGACTGAAGCTTTCTTT

j_gene: TRBJ2-7
len: 13
d_gene: -
abundance: -
v_gene: TRBV27
CDR3aa: CASSNSRVQEQYF
CDR3nt: TGTGCCAGCAGTAATTCCAGGGTGCAGGAGCAGTACTTC

j_gene: TRBJ1-1
len: 13
d_gene: -
abundance: -
v_gene: TRBV9
CDR3aa: CASSVMAGSEAFF
CDR3nt: TGTGCCAGCAGCGTAATGGCGGGTAGCGAAGCTTTCTTT

j_gene: TRBJ1-5
len: 17
d_gene: -
abundance: -
v_gene: TRBV5-1
CDR3aa: CASGEDRDTHSNQPQHF
CDR3nt: TGCGCCAGCGGCGAAGATAGGGACACCCATAGCAATCAGCCCCAGCATTTT

j_gene: TRBJ2-1
len: 18
d_gene: -
abundance: -
v_gene: TRBV21-1
CDR3aa: CASGGRGLAGPTYNEQFF
CDR3nt: TGTGCCAGCGGAGGAAGGGGGCTAGCGGGACCAACCTACAATGAGCAGTTCTTC

j_gene: TRBJ2-7
len: 16
d_gene: -
abundance: -
v_gene: TRBV2
CDR3aa: CASKAEPSQRHNEQYF
CDR3nt: TGTGCCAGCAAGGCGGAACCTAGCCAGAGGCACAACGAGCAGTACTTC

j_gene: TRBJ1-3
len: 15
d_gene: -
abundance: -
v_gene: TRBV27
CDR3aa: CASSLSGHPGNTIYF
CDR3nt: TGTGCCAGCAGTTTATCGGGACACCCTGGAAACACCATATATTTT

j_gene: TRBJ2-3
len: 16
d_gene: -
abundance: -
v_gene: TRBV4-1
CDR3aa: CASSQDGRGGTDTQYF
CDR3nt: TGCGCCAGCAGCCAAGATGGCAGGGGAGGGACAGATACGCAGTATTTT

j_gene: TRBJ2-1
len: 16
d_gene: TRBD2
abundance: -
v_gene: TRBV7-9
CDR3aa: CASSQPGLAGVNEQFF
CDR3nt: TGTGCCAGCAGCCAACCGGGACTAGCGGGAGTCAATGAGCAGTTCTTC

j_gene: TRBJ2-1
len: 11
d_gene: -
abundance: -
v_gene: TRBV7-2
CDR3aa: CASSPGRTGFF
CDR3nt: TGTGCCAGCAGCCCAGGGAGGACAGGGTTCTTC

j_gene: TRBJ1-2
len: 12
d_gene: -
abundance: -
v_gene: TRBV11-2
CDR3aa: CASSPGNYGYTF
CDR3nt: TGTGCCAGCAGCCCAGGGAACTATGGCTACACCTTC

j_gene: TRBJ2-1
len: 14
d_gene: TRBD2
abundance: -
v_gene: TRBV29-1
CDR3aa: CSVSLGGSYNEQFF
CDR3nt: TGCAGCGTTTCTTTGGGGGGGTCCTACAATGAGCAGTTCTTC

j_gene: TRBJ2-7
len: 14
d_gene: TRBD1
abundance: -
v_gene: TRBV28
CDR3aa: CASSPGTGSHEQYF
CDR3nt: TGTGCCAGCAGCCCCGGGACAGGGAGCCACGAGCAGTACTTC

j_gene: TRBJ2-7
len: 14
d_gene: -
abundance: -
v_gene: TRBV6-5
CDR3aa: CASSYSATASEQYF
CDR3nt: TGTGCCAGCAGTTACTCGGCGACAGCATCCGAGCAGTACTTC

j_gene: TRBJ2-7
len: 15
d_gene: TRBD2
abundance: -
v_gene: TRBV27
CDR3aa: CASSPSGRATYEQYF
CDR3nt: TGTGCCAGCAGTCCCAGCGGGAGGGCCACCTACGAGCAGTACTTC

j_gene: TRBJ1-1
len: 13
d_gene: -
abundance: -
v_gene: TRBV14
CDR3aa: CASSQDRFTEAFF
CDR3nt: TGTGCCAGCAGCCAAGACAGGTTCACTGAAGCTTTCTTT

j_gene: TRBJ1-1
len: 12
d_gene: TRBD1
abundance: -
v_gene: TRBV30
CDR3aa: CAWGDRDTEAFF
CDR3nt: TGTGCCTGGGGGGACAGGGACACTGAAGCTTTCTTT

j_gene: TRBJ2-5
len: 18
d_gene: TRBD2
abundance: -
v_gene: TRBV11-2
CDR3aa: CASSLGTSGRGVRETQYF
CDR3nt: TGTGCCAGCAGCTTAGGGACTAGCGGGAGAGGGGTAAGAGAGACCCAGTACTTC

j_gene: TRBJ2-7
len: 15
d_gene: TRBD1
abundance: -
v_gene: TRBV24-1
CDR3aa: CATSPPDRETYEQYF
CDR3nt: TGTGCCACCAGTCCCCCGGACAGGGAAACATACGAGCAGTACTTC

j_gene: TRBJ2-2
len: 13
d_gene: -
abundance: -
v_gene: TRBV10-3
CDR3aa: CAISEYASGELFF
CDR3nt: TGTGCCATCAGTGAGTACGCGTCCGGGGAGCTGTTTTTT

j_gene: TRBJ2-1
len: 15
d_gene: TRBD2
abundance: once
v_gene: TRBV7-2
CDR3aa: CASSSSGRSRNEQFF
CDR3nt: TGTGCCAGCAGCTCTAGCGGGAGGAGTAGGAATGAGCAGTTCTTC

j_gene: TRBJ2-2
len: 16
d_gene: TRBD2
abundance: -
v_gene: TRBV9
CDR3aa: CASSVGLAVNTGELFF
CDR3nt: TGTGCCAGCAGCGTAGGACTAGCGGTTAACACCGGGGAGCTGTTTTTT

j_gene: TRBJ2-2
len: 15
d_gene: TRBD2
abundance: many
v_gene: TRBV7-2
CDR3aa: CASSFSGVNTGELFF
CDR3nt: TGTGCCAGCAGCTTTAGCGGGGTGAACACCGGGGAGCTGTTTTTT

j_gene: TRBJ2-6
len: 16
d_gene: -
abundance: -
v_gene: TRBV19
CDR3aa: CASSIGNRVGANVLTF
CDR3nt: TGTGCCAGTAGTATAGGGAACAGGGTTGGGGCCAACGTCCTGACTTTC

j_gene: TRBJ1-5
len: 15
d_gene: TRBD1
abundance: -
v_gene: TRBV5-1
CDR3aa: CASSPRGQGDQPQHF
CDR3nt: TGCGCCAGCAGCCCGCGGGGACAGGGCGATCAGCCCCAGCATTTT

j_gene: TRBJ1-2
len: 13
d_gene: TRBD1
abundance: -
v_gene: TRBV29-1
CDR3aa: CSVEDRLRYGYTF
CDR3nt: TGCAGCGTCGAGGACAGGTTAAGGTACGGCTACACCTTC

j_gene: TRBJ1-1
len: 13
d_gene: TRBD1
abundance: -
v_gene: TRBV24-1
CDR3aa: CATSDLTGTEAFF
CDR3nt: TGTGCCACCAGTGACCTGACAGGGACTGAAGCTTTCTTT

j_gene: TRBJ1-4
len: 16
d_gene: TRBD1
abundance: -
v_gene: TRBV7-2
CDR3aa: CASSYRRDRGPEKLFF
CDR3nt: TGTGCCAGCAGCTATAGGCGGGACAGGGGGCCTGAAAAACTGTTTTTT

j_gene: TRBJ2-1
len: 16
d_gene: TRBD2
abundance: once
v_gene: TRBV9
CDR3aa: CASSDLSGGVYNEQFF
CDR3nt: TGTGCCAGCAGTGATCTTAGCGGGGGGGTTTACAATGAGCAGTTCTTC

j_gene: TRBJ2-1
len: 16
d_gene: TRBD1
abundance: -
v_gene: TRBV2
CDR3aa: CASREAQGYPYNEQFF
CDR3nt: TGTGCCAGCAGAGAGGCACAGGGGTACCCCTACAATGAGCAGTTCTTC

j_gene: TRBJ2-5
len: 15
d_gene: TRBD2
abundance: -
v_gene: TRBV11-2
CDR3aa: CASSLSLAIPETQYF
CDR3nt: TGTGCCAGCAGCTTATCACTAGCGATCCCGGAGACCCAGTACTTC

j_gene: TRBJ2-7
len: 13
d_gene: -
abundance: -
v_gene: TRBV7-2
CDR3aa: CASSDRLAYEQYF
CDR3nt: TGTGCCAGCAGCGACAGACTAGCCTACGAGCAGTACTTC

j_gene: TRBJ2-1
len: 15
d_gene: TRBD2
abundance: -
v_gene: TRBV13
CDR3aa: CASSQGLAGNNEQFF
CDR3nt: TGTGCCAGCAGCCAGGGACTAGCGGGCAACAATGAGCAGTTCTTC

j_gene: TRBJ2-7
len: 13
d_gene: TRBD2
abundance: -
v_gene: TRBV10-3
CDR3aa: CAISVGTTYEQYF
CDR3nt: TGTGCCATCAGTGTAGGGACTACCTACGAGCAGTACTTC

j_gene: TRBJ2-3
len: 12
d_gene: -
abundance: -
v_gene: TRBV12-3/TRBV12-4
CDR3aa: CASGPFEDTQYF
CDR3nt: TGTGCCAGCGGCCCCTTCGAAGATACGCAGTATTTT

j_gene: TRBJ1-2
len: 15
d_gene: TRBD1
abundance: -
v_gene: TRBV11-2
CDR3aa: CASSWTWDSNYGYTF
CDR3nt: TGTGCCAGCAGCTGGACCTGGGACAGCAACTATGGCTACACCTTC